These 14 T cell receptor beta chains share one sample of origin, sequenced in a study of T cell repertoires in cytomegalovirus infection. Via MiXCR, TCRdb re-called the reads, giving one row per CDR3 protein. This sample yields some 400,000 distinct CDR3 sequences, of which less than 20% are seen a single time; approximately 10% belongs to the top ten. Sample: PBMCs. These TCRs come from a human donor in good health (CMV status not recorded). Some clones in this sample may be carry-over from other donors' samples.

This clonotype was seen ten or more times. V gene TRBV12-3 or TRBV12-4 combines with J gene TRBJ2-2; D gene uncertain. With 6 bases removed from V and 6 bases from J, the gap between germline ends came to 23 bases. The CDR3 consists of 17 residues. The CDR3 DNA sequence: TGTGCCAGCAGCATACTGATCCGGAGAGGAGACGCCGGGGAGCTGTTTTTT. It translates to CASSILIRRGDAGELFF.

This clonotype has just a few counts. The rearrangement links TRBV11-2 to TRBJ2-1; TRBD2 aligns across 10 bases. V shed 3 bases and J 9 bases; nucleotides not matched to a gene: 8. The CDR3 is 15 amino acids. The germline CDR1 and CDR2 sequences are SGHAT and FQNNGV. This CDR3 is CASSFAPGLASEQFF. The CDR3 region has the DNA TGTGCCAGCAGCTTTGCGCCGGGACTAGCGTCTGAGCAGTTCTTC.

The chain carries TRBV28 and TRBJ2-5; TRBD1 is a possible D gene (6 bases). The CDR3 contains 14 residues. Germline values: CDR1 MDHEN, CDR2 SYDVKM. With 8 bases removed from V and 7 bases from J, the gap between germline ends came to 20 bases. CDR3 in DNA: TGTGCCAGCCGCCCAGGGGCCCTCCTGGGGACCCAGTACTTC. Protein sequence: CASRPGALLGTQYF.

This clonotype was counted many times. This chain links TRBV10-3 with TRBJ1-2, with D tentatively TRBD1 (5 bases). The CDR3 covers 12 residues. Germline CDR1 and CDR2: ENHRY and SYGVKD. V lost 11 bases, J lost 0 bases, and 10 bases lay in between. The CDR3 DNA sequence: TGTGCCGCGAAGGACACTAACTATGGCTACACCTTC. Its translation: CAAKDTNYGYTF.

This clonotype was seen at least ten times. The chain employs TRBV6-6 and TRBJ1-6, with 10 bases aligning to TRBD1. CDR3 size: 17 residues. CDR1 is MNHNY and CDR2 is SVGAGI in the germline V gene (reference sequence). With 7 bases clipped from V and 6 bases from J, the junction kept 12 bases outside the gene matches. The DNA for the CDR3 is TGTGCCAGCATCTTCCGGGACAGGGGAGGTATTAATTCACCCCTCCACTTT. It yields the protein CASIFRDRGGINSPLHF.

V usage is TRBV6-5 and J usage is TRBJ2-2; 7 nucleotides align to TRBD2. V dropped 8 bases and J dropped 5; count of bases not matched to a gene: 17. The CDR3 runs to 17 residues. Germline CDR1 reads MNHEY; CDR2 reads SVGAGI. This chain's CDR3 is CASCRLADRLKTGELFF. The CDR3 bases are TGTGCCAGCTGTAGACTAGCAGATCGGCTAAAGACCGGGGAGCTGTTTTTT.

This clonotype came up many times. The rearrangement joins TRBV7-8 to TRBJ1-1, with D uncertain. V lost 4 bases and J lost 5, with 14 bases in between. Germline assignment: CDR1 SGHVS and CDR2 FQNEAQ. CDR3 length: 14 residues. CDR3 DNA: TGTGCCAGCAGCTCCTACGAGGGTCTTACTGAAGCTTTCTTT. Translation: CASSSYEGLTEAFF. Complete variable domain (other parts from reference TRBV7-8 and TRBJ1-1): GAGVSQSPRYKVAKRGQDVALRCDPISGHVSLFWYQQALGQGPEFLTYFQNEAQLDKSGLPSDRFFAERPEGSVSTLKIQRTQQEDSAVYLCASSSYEGLTEAFFGQGTRLTVV.

This clonotype showed up many times. This chain joins TRBV7-2 and TRBJ2-7; the match to TRBD1 covers 12 bases. Germline CDR1 reads SGHTA; CDR2 reads FQGNSA. V gave up 1 base and J gave up 3 bases; unmatched junction bases: 7. CDR3 length equals 17 residues. The DNA of the CDR3 is TGTGCCAGCAGCTTAGTGGGGACAGGGGGCTTCAGCTACGAGCAGTACTTC. This translates into CASSLVGTGGFSYEQYF.

This clonotype appeared many times. The V and J genes are TRBV28 and TRBJ2-2; 13 bases agree with TRBD2. The CDR3 covers 17 residues. Germline trimming cut 0 bases from V and 8 bases from J; bases unmatched to any gene: 6. Looked up from germline, CDR1 is MDHEN and CDR2 is SYDVKM. The CDR3, as DNA: TGTGCCAGCAGTTTATGGCAACTAGCGGGAGGGCCTGGGGAGCTGTTTTTT. This encodes CASSLWQLAGGPGELFF. Together with reference TRBV28 and TRBJ2-2, the CDR3 gives the full variable domain: DVKVTQSSRYLVKRTGEKVFLECVQDMDHENMFWYRQDPGLGLRLIYFSYDVKMKEKGDIPEGYSVSREKKERFSLILESASTNQTSMYLCASSLWQLAGGPGELFFGEGSRLTVL.

This clonotype was seen ten or more times. The chain employs TRBV7-9 and TRBJ1-5, with D perhaps TRBD1 (5 bases). Deletions cut 5 bases from V and 2 bases from J, with 10 bases between. Germline V lookup: CDR1 SEHNR, CDR2 FQNEAQ (reference sequence). The CDR3 has 14 amino acids. Here the CDR3 reads CASSRDSGNQPQHF. The CDR3 nucleotides read TGTGCCAGCAGCCGCGACAGTGGCAATCAGCCCCAGCATTTT. Full variable domain (remainder filled in from reference TRBV7-9 and TRBJ1-5): DTGVSQNPRHKITKRGQNVTFRCDPISEHNRLYWYRQTLGQGPEFLTYFQNEAQLEKSRLLSDRFSAERPKGSFSTLEIQRTEQGDSAMYLCASSRDSGNQPQHFGDGTRLSIL.

This clonotype has ten or more counts. The chain couples TRBV29-1 to TRBJ2-1; 10 bases map to TRBD2. CDR1 is SQVTM and CDR2 is ANQGSEA in the germline V gene. V dropped 5 bases and J dropped 7; count of bases not matched to a gene: 11. The CDR3 loop spans 15 amino acids. The DNA of the CDR3 is TGCAGCGTTCTCGACCTAGCGGGAGTAACGAATGAGCAGTTCTTC. Amino acid sequence: CSVLDLAGVTNEQFF.

This sequence joins TRBV20-1 and TRBJ1-1; D is ambiguous. This CDR3 is 13 amino acids long. V lost 3 bases and J lost 1, with 9 bases in between. Germline V CDR1 and CDR2: DFQATT, SNEGSKA (reference sequence). CDR3 residues: CSASGSPNTEAFF. The CDR3, as DNA: TGCAGTGCTAGCGGATCCCCGAACACTGAAGCTTTCTTT.

This clonotype has more than one count but fewer than ten. The V gene is TRBV5-5, the J gene TRBJ1-1; the D gene is possibly TRBD1 (5 bases). Germline V gene sequence: CDR1 SGHKS, CDR2 YYEKEE (reference sequence). The V end lost 1 base, the J end lost 4 bases, and 14 bases lay between the germline ends. The CDR3 runs to 15 residues. The CDR3 sequence: CASSLYTRVVTEAFF. In nucleotides, the CDR3 is TGTGCCAGCAGCTTGTATACCAGGGTAGTCACTGAAGCTTTCTTT.

V is TRBV3-1 and J is TRBJ2-1, with D perhaps assigned TRBD1 or TRBD2 (5 bases each). Trimming left V 0 bases short and J 12 bases short, with 15 bases between. Germline CDR1 reads LGHDT; CDR2 reads YNNKEL (reference sequence). This CDR3 has 14 residues. The CDR3 bases are TGTGCCAGCAGCCAAGATATGGGACCCCTAAGGCAGTTCTTC. Translation: CASSQDMGPLRQFF.